Included here is one T cell receptor beta chain sequence, with context. As handled by the study authors: Estimated nucleated cell counts came from reference gene primer amplification. Sequenced by immunoSEQ multiplex PCR; TCRdb stores in-frame clones only, minus some. The DNA was the basis for D and trimming; V, J and clone size are from that table. The table has approximately 74,000 clones, approximately 79% seen once. The CDR3 extends over 14 amino acids. With 6 bases removed from V and 2 bases from J, the gap between germline ends came to 9 bases. Germline lookup yields CDR1 KGHDR and CDR2 SFDVKD. These data originate in a study of blood T cell repertoires in COVID-19. On the study more broadly: T cells, B-cell-depleted T cells, or PBMCs supplied cDNA or gDNA.

The TCR was taken from a human donor in a cohort sampled during active COVID-19. This chain connects TRBV24-1 to TRBJ2-2; tentative D call: TRBD2 (5 bases). The source material was peripheral blood. CDR3 nucleotides: TGTGCCACCAGTACGAGCGGCAACACCGGGGAGCTGTTTTTT. Its protein is CATSTSGNTGELFF.